The sequence of this T cell receptor beta chain was determined in a study of cytomegalovirus exposure and HLA in healthy donors. Study details: From donors who were HLA-typed, an early data release held about 85 million unique TCRs. Study-wide results and limits: In a later analysis, TCR association rates varied by HLA locus: DRB1 most, HLA-C fewest. Cytomegalovirus association was assigned to about 150 TCR beta chains.

It was with 60 Vbeta and 13 Jbeta primers that the PCR ran. The assay was immunoSEQ multiplex PCR, and TCRdb's table has in-frame clones only and misses some. This sample has roughly 63,000 clones, with roughly 74% found just once. Per germline, CDR1 MNHNS and CDR2 SASEGT. The CDR3 length is 13 residues. V lost 6 bases and J lost 1, with 9 bases in between. This clone has a single count. Antigen: not known. The TCR sequence derives from a woman between 35 and 50 years old in good health and CMV-seropositive. Material for sequencing was PBMCs. This chain joins TRBV6-1 and TRBJ1-1; D might be TRBD1 (5 bases). The CDR3 loop reads CASRVGQNTEAFF. The CDR3 DNA reads TGTGCCAGCAGGGTTGGACAGAACACTGAAGCTTTCTTT.